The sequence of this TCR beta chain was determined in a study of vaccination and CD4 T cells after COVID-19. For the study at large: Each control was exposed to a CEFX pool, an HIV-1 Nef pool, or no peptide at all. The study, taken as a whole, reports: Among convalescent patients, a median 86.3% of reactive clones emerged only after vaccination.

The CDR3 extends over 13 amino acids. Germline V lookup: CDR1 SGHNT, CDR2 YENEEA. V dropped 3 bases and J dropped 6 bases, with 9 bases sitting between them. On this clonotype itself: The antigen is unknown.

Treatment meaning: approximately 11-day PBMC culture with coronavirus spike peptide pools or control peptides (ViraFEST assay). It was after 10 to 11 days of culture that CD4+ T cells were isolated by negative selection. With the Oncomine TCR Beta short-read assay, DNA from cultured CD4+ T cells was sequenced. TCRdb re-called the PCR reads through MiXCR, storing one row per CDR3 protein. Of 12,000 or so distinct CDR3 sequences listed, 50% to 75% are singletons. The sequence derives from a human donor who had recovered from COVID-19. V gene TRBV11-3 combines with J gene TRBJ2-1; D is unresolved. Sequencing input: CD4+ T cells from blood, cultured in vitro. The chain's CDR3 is CASSLGYSNEQFF. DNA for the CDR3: TGTGCCAGCAGCTTGGGCTATAGCAATGAGCAGTTCTTC.